This T cell receptor (beta chain) was identified in a study of T cells in Graves' hyperthyroidism and ophthalmopathy. Study-wide results and limits: The majority of expanded thyroid clonotypes above 0.001 also appeared in blood.

Diagnosis rested on symptoms, serum thyroxine and TRAb, thyroid ultrasound, and orbital computed tomography. PBMCs stemmed from 8.5 to 10 ml fresh peripheral blood. V was pared by 10 bases and J by 7 bases, with 14 bases between. The CDR3 is 13 residues long. In germline, CDR1 is MNHEY, CDR2 SVGEGT. Amplified regions were TCR beta CDR3 sequences from RNA transcripts. When the TCR CDR3 underwent first-round RT-PCR, the HTBI primer set was used. Each CDR3 protein is one row after TCRdb ran MiXCR on the multiplex PCR reads. The repertoire holds about 290,000 distinct CDR3 sequences, with 17% as singletons. This clonotype has only a few counts. The antigen is not known.

What was sequenced was blood. The rearrangement joins TRBV6-2 or TRBV6-3 to TRBJ1-6; D remains ambiguous. The clonotype comes from a woman aged 55 to 70 with Graves' ophthalmopathy. DNA for the CDR3: TGTGCCACCCCAGGAAGGGAGAATTCACCCCTCCACTTT. Encoded protein: CATPGRENSPLHF.